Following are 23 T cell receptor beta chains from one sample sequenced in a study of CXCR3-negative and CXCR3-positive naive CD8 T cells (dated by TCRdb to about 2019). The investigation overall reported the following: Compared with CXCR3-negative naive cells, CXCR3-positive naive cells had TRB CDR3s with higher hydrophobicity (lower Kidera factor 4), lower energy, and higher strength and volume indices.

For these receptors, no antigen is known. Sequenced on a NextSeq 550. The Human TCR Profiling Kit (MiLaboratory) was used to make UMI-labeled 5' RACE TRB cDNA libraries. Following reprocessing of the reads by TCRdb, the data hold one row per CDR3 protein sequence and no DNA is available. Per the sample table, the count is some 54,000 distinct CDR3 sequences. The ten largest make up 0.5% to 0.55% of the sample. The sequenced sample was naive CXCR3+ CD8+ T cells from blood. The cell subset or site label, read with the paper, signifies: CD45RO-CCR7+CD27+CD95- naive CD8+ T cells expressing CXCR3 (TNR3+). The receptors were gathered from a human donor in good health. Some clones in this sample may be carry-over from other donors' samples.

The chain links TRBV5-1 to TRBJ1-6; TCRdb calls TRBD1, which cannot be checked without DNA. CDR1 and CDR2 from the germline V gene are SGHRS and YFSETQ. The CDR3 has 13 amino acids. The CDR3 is CASSLEGSSPLHF.

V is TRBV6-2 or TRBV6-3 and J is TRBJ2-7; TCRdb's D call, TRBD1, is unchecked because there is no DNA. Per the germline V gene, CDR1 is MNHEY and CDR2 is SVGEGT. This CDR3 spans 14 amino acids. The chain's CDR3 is CASSKTGPYYEQYF.

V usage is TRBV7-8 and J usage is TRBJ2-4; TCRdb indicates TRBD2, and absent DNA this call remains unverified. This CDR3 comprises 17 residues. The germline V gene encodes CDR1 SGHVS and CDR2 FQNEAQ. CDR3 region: CASSLPAGVLAKNIQYF.

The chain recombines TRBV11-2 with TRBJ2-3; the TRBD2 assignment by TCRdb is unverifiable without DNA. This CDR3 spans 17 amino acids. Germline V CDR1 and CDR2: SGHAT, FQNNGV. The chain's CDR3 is CASSAPPGLAGGDTQYF.

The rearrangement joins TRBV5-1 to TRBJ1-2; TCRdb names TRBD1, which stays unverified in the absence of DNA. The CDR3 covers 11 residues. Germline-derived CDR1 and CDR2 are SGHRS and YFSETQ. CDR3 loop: CASSGDRGYTF.

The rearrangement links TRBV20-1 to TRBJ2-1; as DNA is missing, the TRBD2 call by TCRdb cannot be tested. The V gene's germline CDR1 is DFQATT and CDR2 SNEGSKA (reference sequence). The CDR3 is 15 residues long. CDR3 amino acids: CSATSGLVSYNEQFF.

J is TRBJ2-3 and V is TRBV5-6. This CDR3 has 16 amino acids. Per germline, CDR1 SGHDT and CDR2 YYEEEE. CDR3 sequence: CASSLAVGKGTDTQYF.

The CDR3 sequence is CASSLGGRDEKLFF. This rearrangement joins TRBV11-2 to TRBJ1-4; with no DNA, the TCRdb D assignment of TRBD1 cannot be verified. CDR1 and CDR2 (germline): SGHAT, FQNNGV. The CDR3 has 14 residues.

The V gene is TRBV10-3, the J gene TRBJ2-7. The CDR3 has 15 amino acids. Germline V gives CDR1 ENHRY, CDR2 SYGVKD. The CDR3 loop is CAISDPETQSVEQYF.

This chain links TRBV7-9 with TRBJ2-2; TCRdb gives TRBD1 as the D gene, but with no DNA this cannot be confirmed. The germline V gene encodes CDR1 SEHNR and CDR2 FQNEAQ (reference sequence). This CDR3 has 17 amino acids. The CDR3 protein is CASSRPLTGMNTGELFF.

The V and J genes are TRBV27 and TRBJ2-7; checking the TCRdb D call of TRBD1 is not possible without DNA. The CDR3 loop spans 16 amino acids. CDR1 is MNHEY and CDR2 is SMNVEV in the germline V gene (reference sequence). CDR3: CASKNRAQGSLSEQYF.

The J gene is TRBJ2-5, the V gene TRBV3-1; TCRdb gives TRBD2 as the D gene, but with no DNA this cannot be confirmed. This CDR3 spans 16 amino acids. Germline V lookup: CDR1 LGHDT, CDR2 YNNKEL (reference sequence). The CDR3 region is CASSLGLAGGPETQYF.

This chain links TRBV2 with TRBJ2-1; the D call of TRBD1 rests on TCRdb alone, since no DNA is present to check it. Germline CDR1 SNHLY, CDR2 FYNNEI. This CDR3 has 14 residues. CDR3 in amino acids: CASSGGTLGVEQFF. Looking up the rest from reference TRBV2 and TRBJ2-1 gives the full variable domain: EPEVTQTPSHQVTQMGQEVILRCVPISNHLYFYWYRQILGQKVEFLVSFYNNEISEKSEIFDDQFSVERPDGSNFTLKIRSTKLEDSAMYFCASSGGTLGVEQFFGPGTRLTVL.

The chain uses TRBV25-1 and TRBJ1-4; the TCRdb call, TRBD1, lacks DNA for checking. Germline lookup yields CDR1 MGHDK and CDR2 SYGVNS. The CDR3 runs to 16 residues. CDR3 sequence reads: CASSEGGGRIMLKLFF.

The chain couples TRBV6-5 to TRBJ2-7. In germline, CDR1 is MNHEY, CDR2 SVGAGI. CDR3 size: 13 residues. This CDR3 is CASSYFLSGEQYF.

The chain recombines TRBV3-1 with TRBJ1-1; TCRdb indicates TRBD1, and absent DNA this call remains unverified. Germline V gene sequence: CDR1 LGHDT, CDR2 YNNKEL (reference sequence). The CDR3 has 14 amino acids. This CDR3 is CASSRPGVNTEAFF.

The CDR3 is CASSYTSGGKLFF. V usage is TRBV6-5 and J usage is TRBJ1-4; as DNA is missing, the TRBD1 call by TCRdb cannot be tested. Germline V gene sequence: CDR1 MNHEY, CDR2 SVGAGI. The CDR3 runs 13 residues.

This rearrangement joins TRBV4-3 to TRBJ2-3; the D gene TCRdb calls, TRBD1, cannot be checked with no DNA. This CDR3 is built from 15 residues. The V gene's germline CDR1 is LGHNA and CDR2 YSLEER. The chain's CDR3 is CASSQDGTGPDTQYF.

CDR3 in amino acids: CASSLEAGGTYEQYF. J is TRBJ2-7 and V is TRBV7-6. This CDR3 has 15 residues. CDR1 and CDR2 from the germline V gene are SGHVS and FNYEAQ.

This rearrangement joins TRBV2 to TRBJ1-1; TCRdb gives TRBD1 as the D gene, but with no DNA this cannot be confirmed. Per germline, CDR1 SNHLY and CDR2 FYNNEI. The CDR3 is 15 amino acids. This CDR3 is CASRTGRQGSTEAFF. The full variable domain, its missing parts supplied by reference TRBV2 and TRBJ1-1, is EPEVTQTPSHQVTQMGQEVILRCVPISNHLYFYWYRQILGQKVEFLVSFYNNEISEKSEIFDDQFSVERPDGSNFTLKIRSTKLEDSAMYFCASRTGRQGSTEAFFGQGTRLTVV.

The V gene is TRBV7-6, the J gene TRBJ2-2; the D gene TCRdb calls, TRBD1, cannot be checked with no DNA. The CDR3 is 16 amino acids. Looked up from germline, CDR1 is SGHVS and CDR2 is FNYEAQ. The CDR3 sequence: CASSPWGVSNTGELLF. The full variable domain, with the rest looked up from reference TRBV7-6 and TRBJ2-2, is GAGVSQSPRYKVTKRGQDVALRCDPISGHVSLYWYRQALGQGPEFLTYFNYEAQQDKSGLPNDRFSAERPEGSISTLTIQRTEQRDSAMYRCASSPWGVSNTGELLFGEGSRLTVL.

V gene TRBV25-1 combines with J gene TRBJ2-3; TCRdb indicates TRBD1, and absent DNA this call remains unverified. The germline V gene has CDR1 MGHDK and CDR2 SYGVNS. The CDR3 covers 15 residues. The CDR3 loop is CASSEPGLATDTQYF.

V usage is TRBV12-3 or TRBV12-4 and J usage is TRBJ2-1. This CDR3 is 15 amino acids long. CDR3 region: CASSFLEAEKNEQFF.